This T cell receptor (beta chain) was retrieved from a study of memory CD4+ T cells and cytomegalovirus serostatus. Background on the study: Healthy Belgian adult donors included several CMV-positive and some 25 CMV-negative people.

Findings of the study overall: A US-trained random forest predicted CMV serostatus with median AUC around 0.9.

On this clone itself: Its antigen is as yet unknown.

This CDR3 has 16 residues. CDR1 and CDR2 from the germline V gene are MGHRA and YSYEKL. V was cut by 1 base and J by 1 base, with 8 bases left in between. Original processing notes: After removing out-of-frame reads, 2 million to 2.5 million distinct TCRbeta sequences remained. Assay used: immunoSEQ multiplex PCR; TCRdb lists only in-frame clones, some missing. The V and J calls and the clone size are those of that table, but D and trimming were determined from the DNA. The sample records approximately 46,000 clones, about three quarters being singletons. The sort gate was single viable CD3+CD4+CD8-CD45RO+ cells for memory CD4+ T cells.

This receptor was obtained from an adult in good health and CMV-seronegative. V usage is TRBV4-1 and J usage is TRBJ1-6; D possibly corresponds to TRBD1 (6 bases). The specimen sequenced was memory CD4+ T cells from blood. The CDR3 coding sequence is TGCGCCAGCAGCCAAGTTCAGGGGTCCTATAATTCACCCCTCCACTTT. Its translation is CASSQVQGSYNSPLHF.